The clone carrying this TCR beta chain showed up just a few times. Antigen: not known. The investigators reverse transcribed all of the isolated RNA, so they sequenced expressed TCRB transcripts. Read counts averaged approximately 3.6 million for samples of naive, central memory and regulatory T cells. Produced via immunoSEQ multiplex PCR; TCRdb's table is partial and in-frame only. Of roughly 150,000 clones listed, 7% to 9.5% were seen once; the top ten hold roughly 0.7%. This record comes from a study of beta chain features in type 1 diabetes. V lost 6 bases, J lost 5 bases, and 11 bases lay in between. This CDR3 comprises 11 residues. Germline CDR1 is DFQATT and CDR2 is SNEGSKA (reference sequence). Purity exceeded 98% in all sorted populations. General observations from the study: Among all four CD4+ subsets, Type 1 diabetes patients had TCRB CDR3s that were moderately but significantly shorter. With patients and controls alike, PCR might favor shorter templates to an equal degree.

The sequenced material came from central memory CD4+ T cells from blood. The J gene is TRBJ2-7, the V gene TRBV20-1, with D unresolved. This receptor was obtained from a young woman with type 1 diabetes. The CDR3 DNA follows: TGCAGTGCCCATCTCTATAACGAGCAGTACTTC. Protein: CSAHLYNEQYF.